This T cell receptor beta chain was retrieved from a study of CD8+ T cells in alopecia areata. Individuals with alopecia areata gave both lesional scalp punch biopsies and peripheral blood for collection. PBMCs yielded sorted CD4+ and CD8+ T cells. cDNA reverse transcribed from extracted RNA served as the sequencing template. TCRdb's table, derived via immunoSEQ multiplex PCR, lists solely in-frame clones and lacks some. The sample holds 120,000 or so clones, approximately 58% seen once. Per germline, CDR1 SGHTA and CDR2 FQGNSA. Trimming took off 3 bases at V and 7 bases at J, with 16 bases between the two ends. The CDR3 runs to 14 residues. Study conclusions and caveats: Mouse data revealed clearer TCR sharing than patient data did, a gap possibly tied to HLA.

This clone turned up a few times. Its matching antigen is unknown. This material consisted of CD4+ T cells sorted from blood, taken at week 0. J is TRBJ2-7 and V is TRBV7-2; possibly TRBD1 for D (6 bases). The receptor's source is a human donor with alopecia areata. This CDR3 reads CASSLVGTKGEQYF. CDR3 nucleotides: TGTGCCAGCAGCTTGGTTGGGACAAAGGGAGAGCAGTACTTC.